This record covers a single TCR beta chain. Its antigen remains unknown. This record comes from a study of cytomegalovirus exposure and HLA in healthy donors. The PCR had 60 Vbeta and 13 Jbeta primers. The protocol was immunoSEQ multiplex PCR, while the TCRdb copy is restricted to in-frame clones and leaves out a portion. Of approximately 190,000 clones listed, more than 75% are singletons. Germline CDR1 is MNHNY and CDR2 is SVGAGI (reference sequence). The ends were cut back, 6 bases at V and 6 bases at J, with 14 bases in the middle. The CDR3 covers 14 residues. Findings of the study overall: 164 TCR beta chains were listed as cytomegalovirus-associated. TCR beta V- and J-gene trimming, according to a later analysis, was linked to a missense DCLRE1C variant.

The sample consisted of PBMCs. The rearrangement uses TRBV6-6 and TRBJ1-4; a weak D match, TRBD1 (5 bases). The receptor was isolated from a woman in her twenties or thirties in good health and CMV-seropositive. CDR3 region: CASSQTDGDEKLFF. The CDR3 coding sequence is TGTGCCAGCAGCCAGACAGATGGGGATGAAAAACTGTTTTTT.